These T cell receptor beta chains were read from a single sample in a study of shared clonotypes between healthy human individuals. The data were produced by immunoSEQ multiplex PCR, yet TCRdb's version contains in-frame clones alone and is incomplete. The sample lists 2 million to 2.5 million clones, approximately 90% occurring once. Sequenced material: naive CD4+ T cells from PBMCs. Receptor source: a young man in good health. Some clones in this sample may be carry-over from other donors' samples. Both conserved end residues are trimmed from each CDR3. The order of the fields is V gene, J gene, CDR3 protein.

v_call: TRBV28; j_call: TRBJ1-2; cdr3_aa: ASGEGYGYT
v_call: TRBV5-6; j_call: TRBJ2-3; cdr3_aa: ASSDRGSIDTQY
v_call: TRBV18; j_call: TRBJ1-3; cdr3_aa: ASSPDSFSSGNTIY
v_call: TRBV5-1; j_call: TRBJ2-5; cdr3_aa: ASSWGQPGETQY
v_call: TRBV28; j_call: TRBJ2-2; cdr3_aa: ASSAPFFRTGGQNTGELF
v_call: TRBV5-4; j_call: TRBJ2-3; cdr3_aa: ASSLVRELALPHPDTQY
v_call: TRBV10-3; j_call: TRBJ2-1; cdr3_aa: AISDHFNEQF
v_call: TRBV9; j_call: TRBJ1-1; cdr3_aa: ASSVAQYTEAF
v_call: TRBV28; j_call: TRBJ1-4; cdr3_aa: ASNKPGQSNEKLF
v_call: TRBV28; j_call: TRBJ1-3; cdr3_aa: ASSMGGNTIY
v_call: TRBV15; j_call: TRBJ2-7; cdr3_aa: ATSRGAGSHEQY
v_call: TRBV7-3; j_call: TRBJ2-5; cdr3_aa: ASTRLAQETQY
v_call: TRBV10-3; j_call: TRBJ2-1; cdr3_aa: AISEMNTYNEQF
v_call: TRBV7-9; j_call: TRBJ2-5; cdr3_aa: ASSSRRGGGGETQY
v_call: TRBV5-1; j_call: TRBJ2-1; cdr3_aa: ASSPVAGGQGMDEQF
v_call: TRBV4-1; j_call: TRBJ2-1; cdr3_aa: ASRGLARAEQF
v_call: TRBV7-8; j_call: TRBJ2-1; cdr3_aa: ASSPRGLGTGGEQF
v_call: TRBV29-1; j_call: TRBJ2-7; cdr3_aa: SVEGRLSYEQY
v_call: TRBV7-9; j_call: TRBJ2-1; cdr3_aa: ASSFFASGGEQF
v_call: TRBV29-1; j_call: TRBJ1-3; cdr3_aa: SVESGGAGNTIY
v_call: TRBV30; j_call: TRBJ2-5; cdr3_aa: AWNTGTGPH
v_call: TRBV28; j_call: TRBJ1-2; cdr3_aa: ASRTPGGSYGYT
v_call: TRBV6-5; j_call: TRBJ1-1; cdr3_aa: ASTRTPQGNTEAF
v_call: TRBV15; j_call: TRBJ1-1; cdr3_aa: ATSRGVRRYTEAF
v_call: TRBV7-2; j_call: TRBJ1-2; cdr3_aa: ASSLDRSYGYT
v_call: TRBV6-5; j_call: TRBJ2-7; cdr3_aa: ASSRTGPGCYEQY
v_call: TRBV20-1; j_call: TRBJ2-3; cdr3_aa: SAQVGTQY
v_call: TRBV6-4; j_call: TRBJ2-2; cdr3_aa: ASRRLAGGFTGELF
v_call: TRBV29-1; j_call: TRBJ1-1; cdr3_aa: SVEGGGAEAF
v_call: TRBV7-2; j_call: TRBJ2-2; cdr3_aa: ASSFWGTGAGELF
v_call: TRBV18; j_call: TRBJ2-1; cdr3_aa: ASSHRVNEQF
v_call: TRBV28; j_call: TRBJ2-7; cdr3_aa: ASVGRGGGRDYYEQY
v_call: TRBV5-1; j_call: TRBJ2-7; cdr3_aa: ASSLAGTSDEQY
v_call: TRBV19; j_call: TRBJ1-5; cdr3_aa: ASILGYGQPQH
v_call: TRBV5-1; j_call: TRBJ2-5; cdr3_aa: ASSLGQQQETQY
v_call: TRBV5-4; j_call: TRBJ1-4; cdr3_aa: ASSREGARGEKLF
v_call: TRBV29-1; j_call: TRBJ2-7; cdr3_aa: SAAGDRTPSYEQY
v_call: TRBV4-3; j_call: TRBJ2-4; cdr3_aa: ASSQDPPGWTSAKNIQY
v_call: TRBV11-2; j_call: TRBJ2-7; cdr3_aa: ASSLVSGQAY
v_call: TRBV7-9; j_call: TRBJ1-4; cdr3_aa: ASSLRQANEKLF
v_call: TRBV11-2; j_call: TRBJ2-4; cdr3_aa: ASSPLGVTQY
v_call: TRBV27; j_call: TRBJ2-7; cdr3_aa: ASSLIGDRTSGYEQY
v_call: TRBV5-1; j_call: TRBJ2-3; cdr3_aa: ASSLSQGSTDTQY
v_call: TRBV7-3; j_call: TRBJ2-1; cdr3_aa: ASSLPGTNEQF
v_call: TRBV6-5; j_call: TRBJ2-2; cdr3_aa: ASSYSTLAGAWLF
v_call: TRBV2; j_call: TRBJ2-5; cdr3_aa: ASSELTSQETQY
v_call: TRBV5-1; j_call: TRBJ2-3; cdr3_aa: ASSLGLSGSWTDTQY
v_call: TRBV7-9; j_call: TRBJ2-3; cdr3_aa: ASRLPGGGSTDTQY
v_call: TRBV15; j_call: TRBJ1-2; cdr3_aa: ATSRGDRGREGYT
v_call: TRBV28; j_call: TRBJ1-5; cdr3_aa: ASTRVGADRPQH
v_call: TRBV9; j_call: TRBJ2-3; cdr3_aa: ASSPRGPITDTQY
v_call: TRBV5-1; j_call: TRBJ2-1; cdr3_aa: ASSRQTAYNEQF
v_call: TRBV5-4; j_call: TRBJ2-7; cdr3_aa: ASSSPSDSYEQY
v_call: TRBV5-4; j_call: TRBJ1-1; cdr3_aa: ASNREQRYTEAF
v_call: TRBV18; j_call: TRBJ2-1; cdr3_aa: ASSPSASGSFYNEQF